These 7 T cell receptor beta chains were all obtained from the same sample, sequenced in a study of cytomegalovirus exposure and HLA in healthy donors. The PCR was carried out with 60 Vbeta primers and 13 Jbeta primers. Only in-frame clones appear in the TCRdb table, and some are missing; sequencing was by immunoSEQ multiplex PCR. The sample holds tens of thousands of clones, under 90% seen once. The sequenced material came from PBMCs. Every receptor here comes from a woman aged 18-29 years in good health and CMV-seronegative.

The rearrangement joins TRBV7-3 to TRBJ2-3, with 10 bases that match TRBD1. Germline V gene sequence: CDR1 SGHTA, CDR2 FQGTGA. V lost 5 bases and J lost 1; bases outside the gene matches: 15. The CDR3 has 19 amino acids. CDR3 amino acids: CASSPTGTGVLVGTDTQYF. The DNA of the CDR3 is TGTGCCAGCAGCCCCACTGGGACAGGGGTGTTGGTGGGCACAGATACGCAGTATTTT.

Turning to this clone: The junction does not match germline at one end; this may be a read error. For the CDR3, the DNA is TGTGCTAGCAGCTCTTCTAGCGGGAGTCTTGATGAGCAGTTCTTC. Translating gives CASSSSSGSLDEQFF. The rearrangement uses TRBV7-7 and TRBJ2-1; 10 positions agree with TRBD2. The CDR3 extends over 15 amino acids. Germline assignment: CDR1 SSHAT and CDR2 FNYEAQ (reference sequence).

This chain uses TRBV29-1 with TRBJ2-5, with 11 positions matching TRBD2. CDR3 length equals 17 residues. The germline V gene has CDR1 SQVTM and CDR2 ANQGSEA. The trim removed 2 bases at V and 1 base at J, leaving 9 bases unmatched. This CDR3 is CSVENRTSGHLQETQYF. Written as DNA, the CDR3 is TGCAGCGTTGAAAATCGGACTAGCGGGCACCTCCAAGAGACCCAGTACTTC.

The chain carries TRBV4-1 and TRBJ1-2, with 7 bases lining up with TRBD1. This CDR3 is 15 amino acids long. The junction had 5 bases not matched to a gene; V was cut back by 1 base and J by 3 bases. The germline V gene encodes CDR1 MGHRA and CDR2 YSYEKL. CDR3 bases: TGCGCCAGCAGCCAAGTAGACAGGGACTACTATGGCTACACCTTC. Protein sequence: CASSQVDRDYYGYTF.

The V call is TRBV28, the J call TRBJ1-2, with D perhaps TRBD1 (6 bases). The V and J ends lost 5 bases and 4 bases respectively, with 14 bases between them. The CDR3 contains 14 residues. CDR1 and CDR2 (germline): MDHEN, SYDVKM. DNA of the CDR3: TGTGCCAGCAGTCCGTACAGGGCAGTCTATGGCTACACCTTC. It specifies CASSPYRAVYGYTF.

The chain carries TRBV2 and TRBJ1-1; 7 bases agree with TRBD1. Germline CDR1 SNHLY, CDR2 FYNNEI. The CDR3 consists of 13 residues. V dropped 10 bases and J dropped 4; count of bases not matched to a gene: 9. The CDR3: CATETGYVTEAFF. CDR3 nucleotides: TGTGCCACGGAGACAGGGTATGTCACTGAAGCTTTCTTT.

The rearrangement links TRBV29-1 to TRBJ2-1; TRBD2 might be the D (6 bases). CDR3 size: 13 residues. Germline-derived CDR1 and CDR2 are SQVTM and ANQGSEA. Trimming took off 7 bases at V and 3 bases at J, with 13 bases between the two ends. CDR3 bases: TGCAGCGGGAGGGCTAGCGTCTACAATGAGCAGTTCTTC. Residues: CSGRASVYNEQFF.